One sample yielded the 27 T cell receptor beta chains listed below, sequenced in a study of T cell changes during pregnancy in multiple sclerosis. Repertoires were generated with immunoSEQ multiplex PCR, while TCRdb's copy carries only in-frame clones and drops some. The sample includes roughly 50,000 clones, over 80% seen only once; the top ten take around 0.25%. The input for sequencing was CD4+ T cells from peripheral blood mononuclear cells, taken in the third trimester of pregnancy. The source is a female donor with multiple sclerosis, enrolled in a pregnancy study.

The chain is built from TRBV4-1 and TRBJ2-1; possible D gene TRBD1, 6 bases. Germline V CDR1 and CDR2: MGHRA, YSYEKL. This CDR3 is 15 amino acids long. V gave up 1 base and J gave up 7 bases, with 14 bases separating them. The CDR3, as DNA: TGCGCCAGCAGCCAAGCGGTGAGGGGGTGGAATGAGCAGTTCTTC. It codes for CASSQAVRGWNEQFF.

The chain uses TRBV5-4 and TRBJ1-6, with 8 bases identical to TRBD1. Losses at the gene ends were 4 bases for V and 5 bases for J; bases not matched to a gene: 11. The CDR3 length is 17 residues. The germline V gene encodes CDR1 SGHNT and CDR2 YYREEE (reference sequence). CDR3: CASSVVGQGQNNSPLHF. The CDR3 DNA reads as TGTGCCAGCAGCGTGGTCGGACAGGGTCAGAATAATTCACCCCTCCACTTT.

The chain carries TRBV9 and TRBJ2-6, with D possibly TRBD2 on 7 matching bases. The V and J ends lost 3 bases and 1 base respectively, with 17 bases between them. The germline V gene encodes CDR1 SGDLS and CDR2 YYNGEE. The CDR3 is 18 amino acids. The CDR3 loop is CASSEWEGGISGANVLTF. The CDR3 region has the DNA TGTGCCAGCAGCGAATGGGAGGGGGGGATTTCTGGGGCCAACGTCCTGACTTTC.

This chain connects TRBV2 to TRBJ2-1; TRBD1 aligns across 10 bases. CDR1 is SNHLY, CDR2 FYNNEI, per germline. The ends lost 1 base at V and 10 bases at J; junction bases unmatched: 7. The CDR3 spans 15 residues. The chain's CDR3 is CASSEEDRGVREQFF. In DNA, the CDR3 is TGTGCCAGCAGTGAAGAGGACAGGGGGGTCCGGGAGCAGTTCTTC.

The chain carries TRBV6-1 and TRBJ2-3; 12 bases line up with TRBD2. The CDR3 sequence is 14 residues long. Germline assignment: CDR1 MNHNS and CDR2 SASEGT. With V trimmed by 7 bases and J by 8 bases, 7 bases remained unmatched. CDR3 nucleotides: TGTGCCAGCACCCTAGCGGGAGGGGGGGCTACGCAGTATTTT. Its protein product is CASTLAGGGATQYF.

This chain connects TRBV19 to TRBJ1-5, with D perhaps matching TRBD1 (6 bases). Germline lookup yields CDR1 LNHDA and CDR2 SQIVND (reference sequence). V was shortened by 0 bases and J by 4 bases, with 13 bases between the two germline ends. This CDR3 has 16 amino acids. CDR3 sequence reads: CASSIETGRVNQPQHF. CDR3 bases: TGTGCCAGTAGTATAGAGACAGGAAGGGTAAATCAGCCCCAGCATTTT.

This sequence joins TRBV5-1 and TRBJ2-7; TRBD2 agrees at 10 bases. Germline-derived CDR1 and CDR2 are SGHRS and YFSETQ. Germline trimming cut 0 bases from V and 0 bases from J; bases unmatched to any gene: 3. The CDR3 has 16 residues. CDR3 DNA: TGCGCCAGCAGCTTGGAGGTAGCGGGGGGCTCCTACGAGCAGTACTTC. Protein sequence: CASSLEVAGGSYEQYF.

This clone is a singleton in its sample. The chain combines TRBV30 with TRBJ2-3; D might be TRBD1 (6 bases). Germline-derived CDR1 and CDR2 are GTSNPN and SVGIG (reference sequence). The CDR3 runs 13 residues. V was clipped by 2 bases and J by 2 bases, with 8 bases between them. The CDR3 DNA follows: TGTGCCTGGAGTCGGGACAACACAGATACGCAGTATTTT. Amino acids: CAWSRDNTDTQYF.

V gene TRBV5-1 combines with J gene TRBJ1-3; TRBD1 agrees at 8 bases. Germline V lookup: CDR1 SGHRS, CDR2 YFSETQ. The CDR3 spans 15 residues. Germline trimming cut 4 bases from V and 0 bases from J; bases unmatched to any gene: 3. For the CDR3, the DNA is TGCGCCAGCAGCCGGGACAGGCACTCTGGAAACACCATATATTTT. Residues: CASSRDRHSGNTIYF.

The V and J genes are TRBV5-5 and TRBJ1-5; no definite D call. Per the germline V gene, CDR1 is SGHKS and CDR2 is YYEKEE (reference sequence). The CDR3 runs to 13 residues. With 0 bases removed from V and 4 bases from J, the gap between germline ends came to 5 bases. The CDR3 protein is CASSLAGNQPQHF. Here the CDR3 DNA reads TGTGCCAGCAGCTTGGCGGGGAATCAGCCCCAGCATTTT.

This chain joins TRBV6-6 and TRBJ2-2; D possibly corresponds to TRBD2 (5 bases). V lost 6 bases and J lost 2, with 10 bases in between. The V gene's germline CDR1 is MNHNY and CDR2 SVGAGI (reference sequence). This CDR3 contains 14 residues. CDR3 sequence (DNA): TGTGCCAGCAGCCTCGGGGAAAACACCGGGGAGCTGTTTTTT. Protein: CASSLGENTGELFF.

This clone was counted only a few times. The gene calls are TRBV27 and TRBJ1-1, with D tentatively TRBD1 (6 bases). Germline CDR1 MNHEY, CDR2 SMNVEV (reference sequence). Between the trimmed V and J ends, which lost 1 base and 5 bases, there was a span of 14 bases. The CDR3 extends over 15 amino acids. The CDR3 sequence is CASSLWGTLGTEAFF. The CDR3 coding sequence is TGTGCCAGCAGTTTATGGGGGACATTGGGAACTGAAGCTTTCTTT.

This chain links TRBV7-8 with TRBJ2-2, with 7 bases identical to TRBD1. The germline V gene has CDR1 SGHVS and CDR2 FQNEAQ. This CDR3 spans 16 amino acids. V dropped 0 bases and J dropped 5; count of bases not matched to a gene: 6. Here the CDR3 DNA reads TGTGCCAGCAGCTTAGCGCCTGGGACAGTTACCGGGGAGCTGTTTTTT. Translation: CASSLAPGTVTGELFF.

CDR3 sequence reads: CASSFRDMQETQYF. CDR3 sequence (DNA): TGCGCCAGCAGCTTCCGGGACATGCAAGAGACCCAGTACTTC. The chain recombines TRBV5-1 with TRBJ2-5, with D perhaps TRBD1 (6 bases). The germline V and J ends were trimmed by 2 bases and 2 bases, with 10 bases remaining between them. CDR1 SGHRS and CDR2 YFSETQ come from the germline V gene. CDR3 length equals 14 residues.

The chain recombines TRBV6-5 with TRBJ1-1; D remains unclear. The germline V gene has CDR1 MNHEY and CDR2 SVGAGI. V gave up 2 bases and J gave up 1 base, with 8 bases separating them. The length of the CDR3 is 14 residues. CDR3 DNA sequence: TGTGCCAGCAGTTACGACACAAAGAACACTGAAGCTTTCTTT. It specifies CASSYDTKNTEAFF.

The chain employs TRBV5-1 and TRBJ1-2; 9 bases agree with TRBD1. Germline V gene sequence: CDR1 SGHRS, CDR2 YFSETQ. This CDR3 has 14 residues. V lost 4 bases to trimming and J lost 3 bases; unmatched junction nucleotides: 4. The CDR3 DNA sequence: TGCGCCAGCAGCGTGGACAGGGGTTACTATGGCTACACCTTC. It specifies CASSVDRGYYGYTF.

The CDR3 loop is CASSVARETGEQYF. The DNA of the CDR3 is TGTGCCAGTAGTGTGGCGCGGGAGACGGGTGAGCAGTACTTC. This rearrangement joins TRBV19 to TRBJ2-7; TRBD2 matches 7 bases. Germline V gene sequence: CDR1 LNHDA, CDR2 SQIVND (reference sequence). Germline trimming cut 5 bases from V and 7 bases from J; bases unmatched to any gene: 11. The CDR3 is 14 amino acids.

The chain carries TRBV9 and TRBJ1-1; D is unresolved. The germline V gene encodes CDR1 SGDLS and CDR2 YYNGEE. Trimming took off 5 bases at V and 1 base at J, with 12 bases between the two ends. CDR3 length equals 14 residues. CDR3 DNA sequence: TGTGCCAGCAGTCCCACCCCCGGGAACACTGAAGCTTTCTTT. It is translated as CASSPTPGNTEAFF.

This chain joins TRBV28 and TRBJ1-1; D gene uncertain. CDR1 and CDR2 (germline): MDHEN, SYDVKM. The CDR3 length is 13 residues. V gave up 10 bases and J gave up 4 bases, with 16 bases separating them. CDR3: CATSRDGITEAFF. In DNA, the CDR3 is TGTGCCACCTCCCGGGATGGGATCACTGAAGCTTTCTTT. Full variable domain (outside the CDR3, taken from reference TRBV28 and TRBJ1-1): DVKVTQSSRYLVKRTGEKVFLECVQDMDHENMFWYRQDPGLGLRLIYFSYDVKMKEKGDIPEGYSVSREKKERFSLILESASTNQTSMYLCATSRDGITEAFFGQGTRLTVV.

The rearrangement links TRBV2 to TRBJ2-7; the match to TRBD1 covers 8 bases. The germline CDR1 and CDR2 sequences are SNHLY and FYNNEI. The V gene end was trimmed by 6 bases and the J gene end by 3 bases; junction bases not matched to a gene: 4. The CDR3 has 13 amino acids. The CDR3 loop reads CASRSGGGYEQYF. The CDR3 DNA follows: TGTGCCAGCAGATCAGGGGGCGGCTACGAGCAGTACTTC.

This rearrangement joins TRBV9 to TRBJ2-1; D perhaps matches TRBD2 (5 bases). The germline gives CDR1 SGDLS, CDR2 YYNGEE. Deletions cut 0 bases from V and 2 bases from J, with 12 bases between. This CDR3 has 16 residues. The CDR3 region is CASSVGEPPPYNEQFF. CDR3 nucleotide sequence: TGTGCCAGCAGCGTAGGGGAGCCCCCCCCCTACAATGAGCAGTTCTTC.

This chain joins TRBV5-4 and TRBJ2-1; 9 nucleotides agree with TRBD2. CDR3 size: 16 residues. The junction had 7 bases not matched to a gene; V was cut back by 4 bases and J by 2 bases. Per the germline V gene, CDR1 is SGHNT and CDR2 is YYREEE (reference sequence). CDR3 loop: CASSVGLAGPYNEQFF. In DNA, the CDR3 is TGTGCCAGCAGCGTCGGGCTAGCGGGACCCTACAATGAGCAGTTCTTC. Complete variable domain (other parts from reference TRBV5-4 and TRBJ2-1): ETGVTQSPTHLIKTRGQQVTLRCSSQSGHNTVSWYQQALGQGPQFIFQYYREEENGRGNFPPRFSGLQFPNYSSELNVNALELDDSALYLCASSVGLAGPYNEQFFGPGTRLTVL.

The rearrangement joins TRBV5-1 to TRBJ1-4; D is unclear. Germline V gene lookup returns CDR1 SGHRS and CDR2 YFSETQ. The CDR3 spans 15 residues. The V and J ends lost 4 bases and 0 bases respectively, with 10 bases between them. The chain's CDR3 is CASSDTHPTNEKLFF. Here the CDR3 DNA reads TGCGCCAGCAGCGATACACATCCAACTAATGAAAAACTGTTTTTT.

The chain employs TRBV19 and TRBJ1-5; TRBD1 agrees at 7 bases. J gave up 5 bases and V 5 bases, and 6 bases lay outside the gene matches. The CDR3 has 14 residues. The germline V gene has CDR1 LNHDA and CDR2 SQIVND (reference sequence). This chain's CDR3 is CASSGTAHYQPQHF. The CDR3 DNA reads as TGTGCCAGTAGTGGGACAGCACATTATCAGCCCCAGCATTTT.

The rearrangement joins TRBV28 to TRBJ2-7, with 7 bases aligning to TRBD2. The CDR3 sequence is 13 residues long. Germline CDR1 reads MDHEN; CDR2 reads SYDVKM. V was clipped by 11 bases and J by 0 bases; unmatched bases: 7. The CDR3 here is CAARSGNSYEQYF. CDR3 in DNA: TGTGCCGCCCGAAGCGGGAACTCCTACGAGCAGTACTTC.

A few counts support this clone. J is TRBJ1-6 and V is TRBV9; TRBD1 matches at 7 bases. Germline CDR1 is SGDLS and CDR2 is YYNGEE. V shed 0 bases and J 7 bases; nucleotides not matched to a gene: 10. This CDR3 has 17 amino acids. The CDR3 DNA follows: TGTGCCAGCAGCGTAGCCTTTTCCGGGACAGAAAATTCACCCCTCCACTTT. Translated: CASSVAFSGTENSPLHF.

The chain is built from TRBV28 and TRBJ2-2, with D hard to call. V was pared by 10 bases and J by 0 bases, with 6 bases between. The CDR3 is 12 residues long. Germline lookup yields CDR1 MDHEN and CDR2 SYDVKM. CDR3 protein: CATYSNTGELFF. DNA for the CDR3: TGTGCCACCTACTCGAACACCGGGGAGCTGTTTTTT.